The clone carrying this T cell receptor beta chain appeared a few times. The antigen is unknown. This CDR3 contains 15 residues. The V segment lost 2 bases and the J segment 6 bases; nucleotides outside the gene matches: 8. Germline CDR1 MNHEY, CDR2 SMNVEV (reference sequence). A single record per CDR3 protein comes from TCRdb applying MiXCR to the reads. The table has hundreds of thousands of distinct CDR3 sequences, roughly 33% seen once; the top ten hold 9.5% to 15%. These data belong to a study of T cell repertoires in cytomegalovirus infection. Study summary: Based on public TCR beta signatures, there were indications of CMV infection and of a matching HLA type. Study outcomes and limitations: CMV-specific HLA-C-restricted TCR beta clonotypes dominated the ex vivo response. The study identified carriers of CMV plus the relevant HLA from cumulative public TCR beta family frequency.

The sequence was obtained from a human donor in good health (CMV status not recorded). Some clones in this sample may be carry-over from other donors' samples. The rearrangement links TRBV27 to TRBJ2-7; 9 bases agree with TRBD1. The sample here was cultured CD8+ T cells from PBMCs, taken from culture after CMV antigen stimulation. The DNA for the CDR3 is TGTGCCAGCAGTTTAGTGGGGACAGGGTATACCGAGCAGTACTTC. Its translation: CASSLVGTGYTEQYF.